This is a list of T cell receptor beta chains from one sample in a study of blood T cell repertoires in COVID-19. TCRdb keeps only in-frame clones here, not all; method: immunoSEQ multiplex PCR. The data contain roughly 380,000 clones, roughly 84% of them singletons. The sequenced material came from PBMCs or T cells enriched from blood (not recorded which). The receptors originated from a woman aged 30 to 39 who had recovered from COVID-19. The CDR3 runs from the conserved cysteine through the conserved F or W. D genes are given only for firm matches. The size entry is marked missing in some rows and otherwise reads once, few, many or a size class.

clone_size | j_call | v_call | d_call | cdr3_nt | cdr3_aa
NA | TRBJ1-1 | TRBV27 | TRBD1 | TGTGCCAGCAGTTTATTTGGACAGGGGAGGCTGGAGAACACTGAAGCTTTCTTT | CASSLFGQGRLENTEAFF
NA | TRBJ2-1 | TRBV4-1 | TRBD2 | TGCGCCAGCAGCCAAGATTTTAACGGGAGGGTGCAGTTCTTC | CASSQDFNGRVQFF
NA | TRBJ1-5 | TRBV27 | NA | TGTGCCAGCTCGGGTTCTTCGATGGAGCCCCAGCATTTT | CASSGSSMEPQHF
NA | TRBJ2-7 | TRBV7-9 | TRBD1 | TGTGCCAGCAGCCTAACAGGGGTAGGTTACGAGCAGTACTTC | CASSLTGVGYEQYF
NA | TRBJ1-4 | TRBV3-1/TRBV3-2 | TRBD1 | TGTGCCAGCAGCCAAGTCCGGGACAGTGCAACTAATGAAAAACTGTTTTTT | CASSQVRDSATNEKLFF
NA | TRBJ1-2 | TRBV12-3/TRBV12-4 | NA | TGTGCCAGCAGTTTAGCCCCGGGGGATGGCTACACCTTC | CASSLAPGDGYTF
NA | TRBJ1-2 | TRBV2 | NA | TGTGCCAGCAGTGAAGGAGAGAGGAACTATGGCTACACCTTC | CASSEGERNYGYTF
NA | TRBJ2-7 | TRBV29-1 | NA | TGCAGCGTTGAAGGGGGCGCAGGGTACGAGCAGTACTTC | CSVEGGAGYEQYF
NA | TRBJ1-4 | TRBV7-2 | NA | TGTGCCAGCAGCCCCCACGGGAAGGACAGAGGAAATGAAAAACTGTTTTTT | CASSPHGKDRGNEKLFF
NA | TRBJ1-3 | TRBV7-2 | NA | TGTGCCAGCAGCCTATCAGGGGCTTCTGGAAACACCATATATTTT | CASSLSGASGNTIYF
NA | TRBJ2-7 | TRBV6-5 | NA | TGTGCCAGCAGCCCCCACGCGAATAAATACGAGCAGTACTTC | CASSPHANKYEQYF
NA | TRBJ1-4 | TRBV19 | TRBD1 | TGTGCCAGTAGCCCCGGGACAGTTAATGAAAAACTGTTTTTT | CASSPGTVNEKLFF
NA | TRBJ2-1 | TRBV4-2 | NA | TGTGCCAGCAGCCAAGAGGCGGCTGGATACAATGAGCAGTTCTTC | CASSQEAAGYNEQFF
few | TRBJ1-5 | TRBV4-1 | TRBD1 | TGCGCCAGCAGCCACTCTACAGGGGTAGCTCAGCCCCAGCATTTT | CASSHSTGVAQPQHF
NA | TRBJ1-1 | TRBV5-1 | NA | TGCGCCAGCAGCCCCCGGGAGAATGAAGCTTTCTTT | CASSPRENEAFF
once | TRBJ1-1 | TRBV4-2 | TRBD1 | TGTGCCAGCAGTCTGCGGACAGGGGGGGGCACTGAAGCTTTCTTT | CASSLRTGGGTEAFF
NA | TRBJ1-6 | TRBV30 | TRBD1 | TGTGCCTGGAGTATTGTGGGCAGGGGGAATTCACCCCTCCACTTT | CAWSIVGRGNSPLHF
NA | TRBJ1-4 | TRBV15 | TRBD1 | TGTGCCACCAGCAGAGATGGGAACAGGGGGGGTGAAAAACTGTTTTTT | CATSRDGNRGGEKLFF
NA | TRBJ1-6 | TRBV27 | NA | TGTGCCAGCAGTTTATTAGGGGAAAATTCACCCCTCCACTTT | CASSLLGENSPLHF
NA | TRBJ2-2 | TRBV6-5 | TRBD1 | TGTGCCAGCAGGGATAGGGACAGGAATTACGGGGAGCTGTTTTTT | CASRDRDRNYGELFF
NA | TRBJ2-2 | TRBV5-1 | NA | TGCGCCAGCAGCTTCTCCGGGGAGCTGTTTTTT | CASSFSGELFF
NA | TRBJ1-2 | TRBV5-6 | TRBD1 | TGTGCCAGCAGCCCTACAGGGGCCAACTATGGCTACACCTTC | CASSPTGANYGYTF
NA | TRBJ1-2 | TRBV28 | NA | TGTGCCAGCAGCCCCAGGGGTTACTATGGCTACACCTTC | CASSPRGYYGYTF
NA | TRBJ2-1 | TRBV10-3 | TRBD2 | TGTGCCATCAGTGAGCCGGGGATAGCGGGGCGTAATGAGCAGTTCTTC | CAISEPGIAGRNEQFF
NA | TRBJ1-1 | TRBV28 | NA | TGTGCCAGCAGTTTAAGGCCTCGGGGTAATGAAGCTTTCTTT | CASSLRPRGNEAFF
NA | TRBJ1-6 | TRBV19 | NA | TGTGCCAGTAGTATATGGGGGGAGAATTCACCCCTCCACTTT | CASSIWGENSPLHF
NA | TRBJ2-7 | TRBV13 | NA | TGTGCCAGCAGCAACCGGGACAAAAACTACGAGCAGTACTTC | CASSNRDKNYEQYF
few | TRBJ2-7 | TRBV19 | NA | TGTGCCAGTAGTGTTACGGGGGAACGTTATTCCTACGAGCAGTACTTC | CASSVTGERYSYEQYF
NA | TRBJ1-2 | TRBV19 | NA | TGTGCCAGTAGTACCACAGGCTATGGCTACACCTTC | CASSTTGYGYTF
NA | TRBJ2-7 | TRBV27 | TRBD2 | TGTGCCAGCAGTTTGGGGGGGGGAGAGCAGTACTTC | CASSLGGGEQYF
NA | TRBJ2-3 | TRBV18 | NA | TGTGCCAGCTCACCTGGAGGTGGGGATACGCAGTATTTT | CASSPGGGDTQYF
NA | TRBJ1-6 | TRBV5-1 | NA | TGCGCCAGCAGCGTCCGGGGGACTAATTCACCCCTCCACTTT | CASSVRGTNSPLHF
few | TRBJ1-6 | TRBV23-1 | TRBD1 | TGCGCCAACAGTCAATATCGGAGACAGGGTAATTCACCCCTCCACTTT | CANSQYRRQGNSPLHF
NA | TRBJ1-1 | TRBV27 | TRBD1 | TGTGCCAGCAGTTTAGGACAGGGGAAGTCGGGGATGAACACTGAAGCTTTCTTT | CASSLGQGKSGMNTEAFF
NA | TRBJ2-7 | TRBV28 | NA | TGTGCCAGCAGTTTGGGCGGGGCCTCCTACGAGCAGTACTTC | CASSLGGASYEQYF
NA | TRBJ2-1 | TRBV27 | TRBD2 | TGTGCCAGCAGTTTAATGATGTTAGCGGGATACGAGCAGTTCTTC | CASSLMMLAGYEQFF
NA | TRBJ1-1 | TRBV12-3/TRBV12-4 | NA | TGTGCCAGCAGTCCTAGTCGGACTGAAGCTTTCTTT | CASSPSRTEAFF
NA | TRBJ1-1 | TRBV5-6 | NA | TGTGCCAGCAGCCTTAACACTGAAGCTTTCTTT | CASSLNTEAFF
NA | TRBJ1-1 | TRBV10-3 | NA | TGTGCCGCCGCAGGGACTACTGAAGCTTTCTTT | CAAAGTTEAFF
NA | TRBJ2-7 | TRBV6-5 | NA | TGTGCCAGCACCAGGGTCTACGAGCAGTACTTC | CASTRVYEQYF
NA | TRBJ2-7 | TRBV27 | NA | TGTGCCAGCAGTTTATGGGGGCGCGAGCAGTACTTC | CASSLWGREQYF
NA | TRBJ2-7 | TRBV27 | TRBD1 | TGTGCCAGCAGCCCTGCCCCAGGGGGATACGAGCAGTACTTC | CASSPAPGGYEQYF
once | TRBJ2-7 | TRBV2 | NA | TGTGCCAGCAGCCATGACACCCTCTACGAGCAGTACTTC | CASSHDTLYEQYF
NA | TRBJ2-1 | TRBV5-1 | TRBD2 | TGCGCCAGCAGCTTGGGGACTAGCGGTCATTACAATGAGCAGTTCTTC | CASSLGTSGHYNEQFF
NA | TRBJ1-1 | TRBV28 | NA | TGTGCCAGCAGTTTACCACAAGAAATGAACACTGAAGCTTTCTTT | CASSLPQEMNTEAFF
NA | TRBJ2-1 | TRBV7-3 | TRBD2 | TGTGCCAGCAGCTTCGGGGGGGCCACGGGTGAGCAGTTCTTC | CASSFGGATGEQFF
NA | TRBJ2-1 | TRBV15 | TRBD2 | TGTGCCACCAGCAGAGATCGAGCGGGAGGGCCCAATGAGCAGTTCTTC | CATSRDRAGGPNEQFF
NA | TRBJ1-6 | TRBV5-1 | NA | TGCGCCAGCAGCTGGCGGGGGGTTGGATATAATTCACCCCTCCACTTT | CASSWRGVGYNSPLHF
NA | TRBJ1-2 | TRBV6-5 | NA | TGTGCCAGTCGAGGAGGGTACTATGGCTACACCTTC | CASRGGYYGYTF